Listed here are 6 T cell receptor beta chains from one sample, sequenced in a study of cytomegalovirus exposure and HLA in healthy donors. The PCR employed 60 Vbeta primers together with 13 Jbeta primers. Method: immunoSEQ multiplex PCR; TCRdb's copy keeps in-frame clones and lacks some. The sample carries roughly 110,000 clones, around three quarters recorded once. The sequenced sample consisted of PBMCs. The receptors were sampled from a man under 40 in good health and CMV-seronegative.

The rearrangement links TRBV9 to TRBJ2-1, with 10 bases identical to TRBD2. Trimming took 0 bases from V and 4 from J; bases not matched to a gene: 4. Germline CDR1 is SGDLS and CDR2 is YYNGEE. The CDR3 spans 16 residues. DNA of the CDR3: TGTGCCAGCAGCGTAGGGTCTAGCGGGGGATACAATGAGCAGTTCTTC. Amino acid sequence: CASSVGSSGGYNEQFF.

The chain recombines TRBV7-8 with TRBJ2-1; the match to TRBD1 covers 8 bases. In germline, CDR1 is SGHVS, CDR2 FQNEAQ. The CDR3 has 17 residues. V dropped 3 bases and J dropped 4; count of bases not matched to a gene: 11. Here the CDR3 DNA reads TGTGCCAGCAGCTTCACTATCTCGGGACAGGTTTACAATGAGCAGTTCTTC. It yields the protein CASSFTISGQVYNEQFF.

A word on this clone: This likely comes from a read error, as the CDR3 has no conserved phenylalanine or tryptophan at its end. The chain joins TRBV30 to TRBJ2-6, with unresolved D. V lost 0 bases, J lost 1 base, and 10 bases lay in between. Germline loops: CDR1 GTSNPN, CDR2 SVGIG (reference sequence). There are 16 residues in the CDR3. The CDR3 nucleotides read TGTGCCTGGAGTGTACGAGGCAGTTCTGGGGCCAACGTCCTGACTTCC. As protein: CAWSVRGSSGANVLTS.

This clone showed up just a few times. The chain couples TRBV2 to TRBJ2-5, with 11 bases matching TRBD2. The CDR3 runs 13 residues. The V gene's germline CDR1 is SNHLY and CDR2 FYNNEI. V lost 10 bases, J lost 5 bases, and 6 bases stayed unmatched. Here the CDR3 reads CATRSGRAETQYF. The CDR3 bases are TGTGCCACTCGTAGCGGGAGGGCGGAGACCCAGTACTTC.

The chain employs TRBV15 and TRBJ2-7; D might be TRBD1 (5 bases). CDR1 LNHNV and CDR2 YYDKDF come from the germline V gene (reference sequence). There are 13 residues in the CDR3. The V end lost 4 bases, the J end lost 3 bases, and 10 bases lay between the germline ends. The CDR3 DNA reads TGTGCCACCAGCAAACAAGACAGCTACGAGCAGTACTTC. This codes for CATSKQDSYEQYF.

The chain links TRBV13 to TRBJ2-3, with 9 bases identical to TRBD1. The germline V gene has CDR1 PRHDT and CDR2 FYEKMQ (reference sequence). After removal of 4 bases from V and 2 bases from J, the junction contained 7 bases not matched to a gene. The CDR3 runs 16 residues. The CDR3 region is CASSSSGTGNTDTQYF. The DNA for the CDR3 is TGTGCCAGCAGCTCAAGTGGGACAGGGAACACAGATACGCAGTATTTT.